This is a list of T cell receptor beta chains from one sample in a study of cytomegalovirus exposure and HLA in healthy donors. This table comes from immunoSEQ multiplex PCR, and its TCRdb copy is limited to in-frame clones, with some not included. The table includes 120,000 or so clones, around 80% detected once. Material for sequencing was PBMCs. The source of these receptors is a man aged 25 to 45 in good health and CMV-seronegative. CDR3s include the opening cysteine and the closing phenylalanine or tryptophan. The D gene is left open where the match is weak. Clone size appears in some rows only: once, few, many, or a class for an expanded clone.

v_call	j_call	clone_size	d_call	cdr3_nt	cdr3_aa
TRBV10-3	TRBJ2-3	.	TRBD2	TGTGCCATCAGGATCAGCGGGAGTGGCACAGATACGCAGTATTTT	CAIRISGSGTDTQYF
TRBV19	TRBJ1-1	once	TRBD1	TGTGCCAGTATAATTGGGACAGGGGTAACTGAAGCTTTCTTT	CASIIGTGVTEAFF
TRBV25-1	TRBJ1-4	few	.	TGTGCCAGCAGTGAAGGGGGCGGCGCCCCGCCGTTTTTT	CASSEGGGAPPFF
TRBV2	TRBJ1-4	.	.	TGTGCCAGCAGTGAATACAGGGTCACTAATGAAAAACTGTTTTTT	CASSEYRVTNEKLFF
TRBV5-5	TRBJ2-5	.	.	TGTGCCAGCAGCTTTGGCGGGTCGACGGGAGAGACCCAGTACTTC	CASSFGGSTGETQYF
TRBV28	TRBJ2-7	.	TRBD1	TGTGCCAGCAGTTACCCCCCGGACAGGGGGGCCCACGAGCAGTACTTC	CASSYPPDRGAHEQYF
TRBV6-4	TRBJ2-2	many	.	TGTGCCAGCAGTGACGGGGGGGCCGGCGGGGAGCTGTTTTTT	CASSDGGAGGELFF
TRBV19	TRBJ2-1	.	.	TGTGCCAGTATTTACGGGGGAGGAACCTACAATGAGCAGTTCTTC	CASIYGGGTYNEQFF
TRBV14	TRBJ2-5	.	.	TGTGCCAGCAGCCCTTTATACCAAGAGACCCAGTACTTC	CASSPLYQETQYF
TRBV28	TRBJ1-5	.	.	TGTGCCAGCAGGGGCTCTCAGCCCCAGCATTTT	CASRGSQPQHF
TRBV28	TRBJ2-7	.	.	TGTGCCAGCAGTTTCCCAGGGAGGTACGAGCAGTACTTC	CASSFPGRYEQYF
TRBV29-1	TRBJ2-6	.	TRBD2	TGCAGCGTTGACGCGGGGGGCGGCCCCAGGGCCAACGTCCTGACTTTC	CSVDAGGGPRANVLTF
TRBV6-1	TRBJ1-4	.	.	TGTGCCAGCAGTGGACTATATGAAAAACTGTTTTTT	CASSGLYEKLFF
TRBV14	TRBJ2-7	.	TRBD2	TGTGCCAGCAACCTAGCGGGGGGCGGGAACGAGCAGTACTTC	CASNLAGGGNEQYF
TRBV30	TRBJ2-7	once	TRBD1	TGTGCCTGGAGTGGCGAGACAGGGGAGCAGTACTTC	CAWSGETGEQYF
TRBV15	TRBJ2-7	.	TRBD2	TGTGCCACCAGCAGAGATATTAATAGCGGGGCCGAGCAGTACTTC	CATSRDINSGAEQYF
TRBV15	TRBJ2-7	.	TRBD2	TGTGCCACCAGCAGAGTGGCCGGGGGGGAGCAGTACTTC	CATSRVAGGEQYF
TRBV10-3	TRBJ1-5	once	.	TGTGCCACCGAACAGGGCCCTGAAAGCAATCAGCCCCAGCATTTT	CATEQGPESNQPQHF
TRBV29-1	TRBJ2-2	.	.	TGCAGCGTTGAAGATCCGGGGGACGGGTACACCGGGGAGCTGTTTTTT	CSVEDPGDGYTGELFF
TRBV5-1	TRBJ2-7	.	.	TGCGCCAGCGGCGGGACAGCCGGGTACGAGCAGTACTTC	CASGGTAGYEQYF
TRBV6-4	TRBJ2-6	once	TRBD2	TGTGCCAGCAGTGAGCGGGGGGGCTCTGGGGCCAACGTCCTGACTTTC	CASSERGGSGANVLTF
TRBV6-4	TRBJ1-1	.	.	TGTGCCAGCAGTGAAACGGTGAACACTGAAGCTTTCTTT	CASSETVNTEAFF
TRBV27	TRBJ1-2	once	TRBD1	TGTGCCAGCAGTAAGGACAGGGCTGGAGGCTACACCTTC	CASSKDRAGGYTF
TRBV9	TRBJ1-2	.	TRBD1	TGTGCCAGCAGCGCACAGGGGAAGGACTATGGCTACACCTTC	CASSAQGKDYGYTF
TRBV9	TRBJ2-1	.	TRBD2	TGTGCCAGCAGCCCGCTAGCGGGAGGGCCCAATGAGCAGTTCTTC	CASSPLAGGPNEQFF
TRBV7-7	TRBJ1-1	.	.	TGTGCCAGCAGCCCGCTGACAGAATTGAACACTGAAGCTTTCTTT	CASSPLTELNTEAFF
TRBV7-9	TRBJ1-2	.	TRBD1	TGTGCCAGCAGCTCAGACAGGGGGAGGAACTATGGCTACACCTTC	CASSSDRGRNYGYTF
TRBV19	TRBJ2-2	few	TRBD1	TGTGCCAGTAGTCTGTCGGACAGGGGGACCGGGGAGCTGTTTTTT	CASSLSDRGTGELFF
TRBV9	TRBJ1-2	.	TRBD1	TGTGCCAGCAGCGCACCCGCCGGCGGGACAGTTAACTATGGCTACACCTTC	CASSAPAGGTVNYGYTF
TRBV5-1	TRBJ1-2	.	.	TGCGCCAGCAGCCTGGACCGCGACTATGGCTACACCTTC	CASSLDRDYGYTF
TRBV9	TRBJ1-2	.	TRBD1	TGTGCCAGCAGCGGACAGGGGGCGGGTGGCTACACCTTC	CASSGQGAGGYTF
TRBV2	TRBJ2-1	.	.	TGTGCCAGCAGTGAGTCCAGCTCCTACAATGAGCAGTTCTTC	CASSESSSYNEQFF
TRBV7-6	TRBJ2-7	.	.	TGTGCCAGCAGCTTAGGAGGGGGGCAGTACTTC	CASSLGGGQYF
TRBV7-9	TRBJ1-4	.	TRBD1	TGTGCCAGCAGCCGCGACAGGGGCGCAACTAATGAAAAACTGTTTTTT	CASSRDRGATNEKLFF
TRBV25-1	TRBJ2-5	.	.	TGTGCCAGCAGTGGGCACCAGACCCAGTACTTC	CASSGHQTQYF
TRBV15	TRBJ2-7	once	TRBD1	TGTGCCACCAGCAGAGGAACCCCCGGGACAGTCCTACACGAGCAGTACTTC	CATSRGTPGTVLHEQYF
TRBV19	TRBJ2-3	.	.	TGTGCCAGTAGTACAATACAGGGTTTGCTTGGAGATACGCAGTATTTT	CASSTIQGLLGDTQYF